This T cell receptor beta chain is from a study of high-grade serous ovarian cancer treatment subgroups. In the study overall: Mean per sample: about 14,000 reads, about 7,500 unique TCR beta rearrangements. General study points: These tumor repertoires lack spatial information from bulk sequencing. TCR relatedness rose with neoantigen level and trended with mutation load.

On this clone: The antigen is not known.

Tumor samples were taken before definitive surgery or chemotherapy. The V gene's germline CDR1 is SGHTA and CDR2 FQGTGA. The CDR3 has 14 residues. Trimming stripped 6 bases from V and 2 bases from J, with 10 bases between. Sequencing used immunoSEQ multiplex PCR; TCRdb keeps in-frame clones, though not all of them. Found here are around 15,000 clones, 85% to 90% of them singletons; the top ten hold 5.5% to 8%. This TCR came from a human donor with high-grade serous ovarian cancer. Sequencing was done on a sample of tumor tissue. The chain couples TRBV7-3 to TRBJ2-2; D is ambiguous. CDR3 DNA sequence: TGTGCCAGCAGATTCGAGAGTAACACCGGGGAGCTGTTTTTT. Protein: CASRFESNTGELFF.